A single sample is the source of the 10 T cell receptor beta chains below, sequenced in a study of cytomegalovirus exposure and HLA in healthy donors. PCR amplification relied on 60 Vbeta primers (plus 13 Jbeta primers). Profiling relied on immunoSEQ multiplex PCR, and the TCRdb table lists in-frame clones only, not all of them. The table has about 70,000 clones, about 73% seen once. The sequencing sample was made of PBMCs. The receptors here all came from a woman aged 55-69 years in good health and CMV-seropositive.

The chain couples TRBV27 to TRBJ1-1, with TRBD1 matching over 7 bases. Unmatched junction bases numbered 8, after V lost 3 bases and J lost 7 bases. Germline CDR1 is MNHEY and CDR2 is SMNVEV (reference sequence). The CDR3 sequence is 14 residues long. Here the CDR3 DNA reads TGTGCCAGCAGTTTTACAGGGGTCGTGGGTGAAGCTTTCTTT. It specifies CASSFTGVVGEAFF.

The V and J genes are TRBV5-8 and TRBJ2-1; TRBD2 matches at 9 bases. The junction had 4 bases not matched to a gene; V was cut back by 2 bases and J by 4 bases. The germline gives CDR1 SGHTS, CDR2 YDEGEE. The CDR3 is 15 amino acids. CDR3 amino acids: CASSFLAGLYNEQFF. In DNA, the CDR3 is TGTGCCAGCAGCTTCCTAGCGGGGTTATACAATGAGCAGTTCTTC.

The genes are TRBV2 and TRBJ2-1; TRBD2 might be the D (5 bases). V was pared by 6 bases and J by 0 bases, with 12 bases between. The CDR3 runs to 15 residues. Germline V gives CDR1 SNHLY, CDR2 FYNNEI. CDR3 protein: CASSEGSHSYNEQFF. The CDR3 DNA sequence: TGTGCCAGCAGCGAGGGTTCCCACTCCTACAATGAGCAGTTCTTC.

The J gene is TRBJ2-7, the V gene TRBV18; 7 bases match TRBD1. J was trimmed by 2 bases and V by 3 bases; bases with no gene match: 4. The CDR3 is 14 amino acids. CDR1 and CDR2 from the germline V gene are KGHSH and LQKENI. The CDR3 DNA is TGTGCCAGCTCACCCCAGGGACAGACCTACGAGCAGTACTTC. Translated, it gives CASSPQGQTYEQYF.

The chain uses TRBV5-6 and TRBJ2-7; D call uncertain. The CDR3 sequence is 13 residues long. From germline, CDR1 is SGHDT and CDR2 YYEEEE. Trimming took off 0 bases at V and 3 bases at J, with 7 bases between the two ends. CDR3 loop: CASSLGASYEQYF. Written as DNA, the CDR3 is TGTGCCAGCAGCTTGGGAGCGAGCTACGAGCAGTACTTC.

Only one count was recorded for this clone. The chain has TRBV18 and TRBJ1-1; 11 bases agree with TRBD1. Losses at the gene ends were 6 bases for V and 5 bases for J; bases not matched to a gene: 5. The germline V gene has CDR1 KGHSH and CDR2 LQKENI. This CDR3 contains 14 residues. The CDR3 reads CASSRTGGGTEAFF. The CDR3, as DNA: TGTGCCAGCTCCCGGACAGGGGGCGGAACTGAAGCTTTCTTT.

This clone was picked up one time. The chain recombines TRBV7-9 with TRBJ2-6; tentatively, D is TRBD2 (6 bases). CDR3 length: 16 residues. V dropped 3 bases and J dropped 4 bases, with 13 bases sitting between them. Germline CDR1 is SEHNR and CDR2 is FQNEAQ (reference sequence). CDR3 loop: CASSLGGSDGANVLTF. For the CDR3, the DNA is TGTGCCAGCAGCTTGGGAGGCTCCGACGGGGCCAACGTCCTGACTTTC.

This clone was found a few times. The V and J genes are TRBV2 and TRBJ1-1; no firm D call. Germline V gene lookup returns CDR1 SNHLY and CDR2 FYNNEI. CDR3 length equals 13 residues. V lost 6 bases and J 2 bases, leaving 10 bases between the germline ends. The CDR3 here is CASRQTTNTEAFF. CDR3 in DNA: TGTGCCAGCAGGCAGACTACTAACACTGAAGCTTTCTTT.

Details on this clone: The CDR3 does not close with the conserved phenylalanine or tryptophan, likely indicating a read error. The V and J genes are TRBV6-5 and TRBJ1-5; 7 positions match TRBD1. V lost 11 bases to trimming and J lost 1 base; unmatched junction nucleotides: 11. Germline assignment: CDR1 MNHEY and CDR2 SVGAGI. The CDR3 totals 15 residues. Written as DNA, the CDR3 is TGTGCCGTTCGGGCGTCAGGGGGGAGCAATCAGCCCCAGCATGTT. It codes for CAVRASGGSNQPQHV.

The V call is TRBV4-1, the J call TRBJ2-2; TRBD2 aligns across 10 bases. The CDR3 is made up of 18 amino acids. Germline V gives CDR1 MGHRA, CDR2 YSYEKL. V was clipped by 4 bases and J by 0 bases; unmatched bases: 8. As DNA, the CDR3 is TGCGCCAGCAGCCGCCGGGGCAGCGGGGGGGCGAACACCGGGGAGCTGTTTTTT. This encodes CASSRRGSGGANTGELFF.